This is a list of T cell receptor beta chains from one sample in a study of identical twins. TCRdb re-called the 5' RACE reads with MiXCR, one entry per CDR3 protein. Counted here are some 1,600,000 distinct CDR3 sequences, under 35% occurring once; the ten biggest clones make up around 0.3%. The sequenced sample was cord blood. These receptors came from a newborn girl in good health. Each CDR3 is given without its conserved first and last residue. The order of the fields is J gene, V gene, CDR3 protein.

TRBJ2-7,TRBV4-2,ASSQDRGGYEQY
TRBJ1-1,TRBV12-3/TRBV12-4,ASCAGTANTEAF
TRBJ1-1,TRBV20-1,SASAGFTEAF
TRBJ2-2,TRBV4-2,ASSRTTGLAGATGELF
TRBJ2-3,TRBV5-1,ASSLVGGGSTDTQY
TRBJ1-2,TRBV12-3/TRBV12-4,ASSLRKGWFYGYT
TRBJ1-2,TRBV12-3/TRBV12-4,ASSLFGTGGGYT
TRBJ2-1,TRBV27,ASSVQREGYYNEQF
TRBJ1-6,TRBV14,ASSAGLGIH
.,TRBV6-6,ASSYSNGGRIDYEQY
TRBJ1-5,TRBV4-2,ASSQGGRGADSNQPQH
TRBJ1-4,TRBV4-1,ASSRTEEGEKLF
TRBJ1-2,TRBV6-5,ASSYNGFYGYT
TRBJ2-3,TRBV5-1,ASSLRITDTQY
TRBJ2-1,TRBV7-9,ASSSSGLSGNEQF
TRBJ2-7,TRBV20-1,SARDSGTTSYEQY
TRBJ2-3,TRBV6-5,ASSLNNIPGRTDTQY
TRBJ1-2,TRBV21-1,ATHDPPTNYGYT